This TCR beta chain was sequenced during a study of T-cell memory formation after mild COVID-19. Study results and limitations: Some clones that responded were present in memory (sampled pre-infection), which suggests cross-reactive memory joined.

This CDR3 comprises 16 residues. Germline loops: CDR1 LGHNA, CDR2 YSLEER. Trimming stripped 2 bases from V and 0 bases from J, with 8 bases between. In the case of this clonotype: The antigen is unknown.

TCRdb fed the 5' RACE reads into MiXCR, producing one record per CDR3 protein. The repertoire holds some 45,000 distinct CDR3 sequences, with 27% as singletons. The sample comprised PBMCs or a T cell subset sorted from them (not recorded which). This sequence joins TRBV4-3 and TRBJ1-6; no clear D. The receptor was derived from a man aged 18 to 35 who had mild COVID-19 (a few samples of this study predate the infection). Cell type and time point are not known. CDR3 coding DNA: TGCGCCAGCAGCCAAAGGGATTACTCCTATAATTCACCCCTCCACTTT. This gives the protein CASSQRDYSYNSPLHF.